A single sample is the source of the 24 T cell receptor beta chains below, sequenced in a study of blood T cell repertoires in COVID-19. Profiling relied on immunoSEQ multiplex PCR, and the TCRdb table lists in-frame clones only, not all of them. This table holds around 260,000 clones, 91% found once. What was sequenced was peripheral blood. Receptors were obtained from a woman aged 30 to 39 with COVID-19, enrolled during active disease.

Notes on this clone: The sample holds other DNA sequences that translate to the same CDR3. V usage is TRBV5-1 and J usage is TRBJ1-1; 7 nucleotides line up with TRBD1. Germline V lookup: CDR1 SGHRS, CDR2 YFSETQ. CDR3 length equals 11 residues. With 4 bases clipped from V and 11 bases from J, the junction kept 5 bases outside the gene matches. CDR3 sequence: CASSPGQEAFF. The CDR3 DNA sequence: TGCGCCAGCAGCCCCGGACAGGAGGCTTTCTTT.

V usage is TRBV27 and J usage is TRBJ2-7, with 9 bases fitting TRBD1. Germline CDR1 MNHEY, CDR2 SMNVEV (reference sequence). The CDR3 extends over 15 amino acids. Unmatched junction bases numbered 8, after V lost 5 bases and J lost 3 bases. CDR3 sequence (DNA): TGTGCCAGCAGTAAACCGGGACAGGGTCTCTACGAGCAGTACTTC. It codes for CASSKPGQGLYEQYF.

The gene calls are TRBV6-4 and TRBJ2-1; D is uncertain. Germline CDR1 MRHNA, CDR2 SNTAGT. This CDR3 has 14 residues. The V end lost 7 bases, the J end lost 9 bases, and 19 bases lay between the germline ends. CDR3 coding DNA: TGTGCCAGCACCAAGACCCTTTCCTCGGGTGAGCAGTTCTTC. Translation gives CASTKTLSSGEQFF.

The V call is TRBV3-1 (or the pseudogene TRBV3-2), the J call TRBJ2-1; 10 nucleotides match TRBD2. V was clipped by 3 bases and J by 0 bases; unmatched bases: 5. The CDR3 consists of 17 residues. Germline V gives CDR1 LGHDT, CDR2 YNNKEL (reference sequence). The CDR3 is CASSHELAGSSYNEQFF. Written as DNA, the CDR3 is TGTGCCAGCAGCCACGAACTAGCGGGGAGCTCCTACAATGAGCAGTTCTTC.

The chain joins TRBV5-1 to TRBJ1-1; D gene uncertain. Trimming shortened V by 0 bases and J by 4 bases, and 16 bases separated the two germline ends. This CDR3 has 16 amino acids. Per the germline V gene, CDR1 is SGHRS and CDR2 is YFSETQ. DNA for the CDR3: TGCGCCAGCAGCTTGGCCGTAGGGATGGGGAGCACTGAAGCTTTCTTT. Its translation: CASSLAVGMGSTEAFF.

This clone was seen once. This chain connects TRBV4-2 to TRBJ2-5, with TRBD2 matching over 8 bases. The CDR3 consists of 17 residues. The J segment lost 0 bases and the V segment lost 1 base, leaving 7 bases of the junction unmatched. Germline lookup yields CDR1 LGHNA and CDR2 YNFKEQ. CDR3 region: CASSQVGGRIDQETQYF. CDR3 DNA: TGTGCCAGCAGCCAAGTTGGCGGGAGGATAGACCAAGAGACCCAGTACTTC.

This clone was observed a single time. This rearrangement joins TRBV9 to TRBJ2-1; D may be TRBD1 (5 bases). V lost 0 bases to trimming and J lost 9 bases, with 19 bases between them. Germline V CDR1 and CDR2: SGDLS, YYNGEE. This CDR3 comprises 16 residues. This CDR3 is CASSVDAGIDVSEQFF. Written as DNA, the CDR3 is TGTGCCAGCAGCGTAGATGCAGGGATTGATGTCAGTGAGCAGTTCTTC.

The V and J genes are TRBV25-1 and TRBJ2-7; 9 bases line up with TRBD1. V lost 3 bases to trimming and J lost 7 bases; unmatched junction nucleotides: 7. Germline V gene data show CDR1 as MGHDK and CDR2 as SYGVNS. The CDR3 consists of 14 residues. The DNA of the CDR3 is TGTGCCAGCAGTGATCCCGGGACAGGGAATGAGCAGTACTTC. Protein: CASSDPGTGNEQYF.

CDR3 loop: CASNPTGGAGAYNEQFF. CDR3 bases: TGTGCCAGCAACCCCACGGGGGGCGCGGGAGCCTACAATGAGCAGTTCTTC. This chain links TRBV27 with TRBJ2-1, with a tentative D call TRBD2 (7 bases). The CDR3 length is 17 residues. CDR1 and CDR2 (germline): MNHEY, SMNVEV (reference sequence). V was shortened by 7 bases and J by 2 bases, with 21 bases between the two germline ends.

The V call is TRBV27, the J call TRBJ1-2; D perhaps matches TRBD1 (6 bases). The V gene's germline CDR1 is MNHEY and CDR2 SMNVEV (reference sequence). CDR3 length: 13 amino acids. Trimming removed 6 bases from V and 0 bases from J, with 8 bases in between. CDR3: CASRRQANYGYTF. CDR3 bases: TGTGCCAGCAGAAGACAGGCTAACTATGGCTACACCTTC.

This sequence joins TRBV9 and TRBJ2-3, with a possible D match to TRBD2 (5 bases). Germline V gives CDR1 SGDLS, CDR2 YYNGEE. Trimming stripped 4 bases from V and 6 bases from J, with 21 bases between. This CDR3 has 16 residues. The CDR3 DNA sequence: TGTGCCAGCAGCCCGAGAGGCACTAGTGGTAGGGATACGCAGTATTTT. The encoded protein is CASSPRGTSGRDTQYF.

The rearrangement links TRBV5-1 to TRBJ2-3, with 9 positions matching TRBD2. The V gene end was trimmed by 0 bases and the J gene end by 9 bases; junction bases not matched to a gene: 8. The CDR3 is 15 amino acids. Germline CDR1 is SGHRS and CDR2 is YFSETQ. The CDR3 loop is CASSLGGFGTSTQYF. The CDR3 region has the DNA TGCGCCAGCAGCTTGGGCGGTTTTGGGACTAGCACGCAGTATTTT.

This sequence joins TRBV7-9 and TRBJ1-3, with D perhaps TRBD1 (5 bases). This CDR3 is 13 amino acids long. Germline CDR1 SEHNR, CDR2 FQNEAQ (reference sequence). Trimming removed 2 bases from V and 6 bases from J, with 8 bases in between. The CDR3 nucleotides are TGTGCCAGCAGCTTAAACAGGCAAAACACCATATATTTT. Its protein is CASSLNRQNTIYF. Together with reference TRBV7-9 and TRBJ1-3, the CDR3 gives the full variable domain: DTGVSQNPRHKITKRGQNVTFRCDPISEHNRLYWYRQTLGQGPEFLTYFQNEAQLEKSRLLSDRFSAERPKGSFSTLEIQRTEQGDSAMYLCASSLNRQNTIYFGEGSWLTVV.

The chain employs TRBV10-3 and TRBJ1-1; maybe TRBD1 (6 bases). Germline lookup yields CDR1 ENHRY and CDR2 SYGVKD. The CDR3 has 12 amino acids. The germline V and J ends were trimmed by 6 bases and 7 bases, with 12 bases remaining between them. The CDR3 reads CAIRKQGGEAFF. The DNA for the CDR3 is TGTGCCATCAGAAAACAGGGTGGTGAAGCTTTCTTT.

The V call is TRBV11-2, the J call TRBJ1-3; 7 positions agree with TRBD1. Per the germline V gene, CDR1 is SGHAT and CDR2 is FQNNGV. The J segment lost 4 bases and the V segment lost 1 base, leaving 4 bases of the junction unmatched. CDR3 length equals 15 residues. The CDR3 protein is CASSLVRGQGNTIYF. CDR3 sequence (DNA): TGTGCCAGCAGCTTAGTAAGGGGGCAGGGAAACACCATATATTTT.

The J gene is TRBJ2-6, the V gene TRBV30; no firm D call. From germline, CDR1 is GTSNPN and CDR2 SVGIG (reference sequence). The CDR3 loop spans 14 amino acids. V was cut by 0 bases and J by 4 bases, with 7 bases left in between. For the CDR3, the DNA is TGTGCCTGGAGTGTACGCGGAGGGGCCAACGTCCTGACTTTC. Protein product: CAWSVRGGANVLTF.

This chain links TRBV28 with TRBJ2-7, with D tentatively TRBD1 (6 bases). CDR1 is MDHEN and CDR2 is SYDVKM in the germline V gene. This CDR3 comprises 14 residues. V lost 1 base and J 7 bases, leaving 14 bases between the germline ends. The CDR3 region has the DNA TGTGCCAGCAGTTTATCCAGGGGCCGGGTGGAGCAGTACTTC. Translation gives CASSLSRGRVEQYF.

The chain employs TRBV27 and TRBJ2-7; D perhaps matches TRBD2 (6 bases). Trimming stripped 1 base from V and 0 bases from J, with 10 bases between. Germline V CDR1 and CDR2: MNHEY, SMNVEV (reference sequence). This CDR3 is 15 amino acids long. The CDR3 is CASSLFPGDSYEQYF. In DNA, the CDR3 is TGTGCCAGCAGTTTATTCCCGGGAGACTCCTACGAGCAGTACTTC.

For the CDR3, the DNA is TGTGCCAGCAGCCAAACAGGGGGCGCCGGCACTGAAGCTTTCTTT. It yields the protein CASSQTGGAGTEAFF. The rearrangement uses TRBV16 and TRBJ1-1, with 9 bases matching TRBD1. Germline assignment: CDR1 KGHSY and CDR2 FQNENV. V trimming: 2 bases; J trimming: 4 bases; junction bases outside the gene matches: 5. The CDR3 length is 15 residues.

The V and J genes are TRBV27 and TRBJ2-1, with D tentatively TRBD2 (6 bases). The CDR3 has 14 amino acids. Between the trimmed V and J ends, which lost 3 bases and 10 bases, there was a span of 16 bases. Germline loops: CDR1 MNHEY, CDR2 SMNVEV (reference sequence). As DNA, the CDR3 is TGTGCCAGCAGTTTCCCTGGTGTTAGCGGAGAGCAGTTCTTC. Protein: CASSFPGVSGEQFF.

This chain connects TRBV12-3 or TRBV12-4 to TRBJ1-5; 9 nucleotides align to TRBD1. The CDR3 is 12 amino acids. V dropped 6 bases and J dropped 9; count of bases not matched to a gene: 3. DNA for the CDR3: TGTGCCAGCAGGGAGGACAGGGGGCCCCAGCATTTT. Its protein is CASREDRGPQHF.

The CDR3 reads CAWRADNYGYTF. In DNA, the CDR3 is TGTGCCTGGAGGGCAGATAACTATGGCTACACCTTC. V gene TRBV30 combines with J gene TRBJ1-2, with D uncertain. V lost 3 bases, J lost 1 base, and 6 bases lay in between. Per the germline V gene, CDR1 is GTSNPN and CDR2 is SVGIG (reference sequence). CDR3 size: 12 residues. The full variable domain, with the rest looked up from reference TRBV30 and TRBJ1-2, is SQTIHQWPATLVQPVGSPLSLECTVEGTSNPNLYWYRQAAGRGLQLLFYSVGIGQISSEVPQNLSASRPQDRQFILSSKKLLLSDSGFYLCAWRADNYGYTFGSGTRLTVV.

This clone is a singleton in its sample. V is TRBV18 and J is TRBJ2-1, with D possibly matching TRBD1 (6 bases). V was shortened by 3 bases and J by 9 bases, with 12 bases between the two germline ends. Germline CDR1 is KGHSH and CDR2 is LQKENI. The CDR3 contains 13 residues. The chain's CDR3 is CASSPSGAGEQFF. As DNA, the CDR3 is TGTGCCAGCTCACCTTCAGGGGCCGGTGAGCAGTTCTTC.

J is TRBJ1-1 and V is TRBV2, with D uncertain. CDR3 length: 14 amino acids. Germline lookup yields CDR1 SNHLY and CDR2 FYNNEI. The ends were cut back, 2 bases at V and 4 bases at J, with 11 bases in the middle. This chain's CDR3 is CASSESRQRTEAFF. CDR3 in DNA: TGTGCCAGCAGTGAAAGTAGGCAGCGCACTGAAGCTTTCTTT.